The T cell receptor beta chain described here comes from a study of lymphopenia after photon versus proton radiotherapy. V was clipped by 4 bases and J by 4 bases; unmatched bases: 6. The CDR3 sequence is 15 residues long. CDR1 and CDR2 from the germline V gene are SEHNR and FQNEAQ (reference sequence). Findings and limits, study-wide: Photon-treated patients lost naive T cells and TCR diversity; proton-treated stayed stable. Post-nadir diversity loss with photons came from oligoclonal expansion, particularly CD8+ Temra cells.

TCRdb keeps only in-frame clones here, not all; method: immunoSEQ multiplex PCR. Of about 55,000 clones in the sample, around 85% were seen once. As to this clone: As yet, its antigen is unknown.

The source material was peripheral blood, sampled from a patient treated with proton-based radiotherapy. The sequence was obtained from a man in his fifties or sixties with pancreatic cancer. The V and J genes are TRBV7-9 and TRBJ1-4, with 7 bases lining up with TRBD1. Here the CDR3 reads CASSSYRGDNEKLFF. In nucleotides, the CDR3 is TGTGCCAGCAGCTCTTACAGGGGCGATAATGAAAAACTGTTTTTT.